This section outlines one T cell receptor beta chain sequence together with its context. The CDR3 has 16 amino acids. CDR1 and CDR2 (germline): MGHRA, YSYEKL. The trim removed 1 base at V and 2 bases at J, leaving 1 base unmatched. The protocol was immunoSEQ multiplex PCR, while the TCRdb copy is restricted to in-frame clones and leaves out a portion. The sample has 150,000 to 200,000 clones, 91% seen once. The data stem from a study of control samples from healthy donors and cancer patients. Input material: blood. This TCR was recovered from a young woman in good health. The chain carries TRBV4-1 and TRBJ1-4; 10 bases line up with TRBD1. The CDR3 is CASSQVDRGTNEKLFF. The CDR3 DNA follows: TGCGCCAGCAGCCAAGTGGACAGGGGGACTAATGAAAAACTGTTTTTT.